The source of this TCR beta chain is a study of patients and donors after allogeneic stem cell transplantation. TCRdb recomputed calls from the RT-PCR reads with MiXCR, one row per CDR3 protein. The table records about 200,000 distinct CDR3 sequences, around two fifths of them present only once. Germline assignment: CDR1 SGHKS and CDR2 YYEKEE (reference sequence). V lost 3 bases to trimming and J lost 7 bases, with 17 bases between them. There are 14 residues in the CDR3. The source of this sequence is a human donor who was either an allogeneic HSCT recipient or a stem cell or donor lymphocyte infusion donor (not recorded which). It is not recorded whose cells these are; they may come from a transplant donor. The material sequenced was blood, either unsorted or a sorted T cell fraction (not recorded which). The chain has TRBV5-5 and TRBJ2-7; the D gene is possibly TRBD2 (5 bases). The CDR3 DNA follows: TGTGCCAGCAGCTCTGGCGGCCTCGGCGGGGAGCAGTACTTC. Translated: CASSSGGLGGEQYF. The whole variable domain, filled in from reference TRBV5-5 and TRBJ2-7, reads DAGVTQSPTHLIKTRGQQVTLRCSPISGHKSVSWYQQVLGQGPQFIFQYYEKEERGRGNFPDRFSARQFPNYSSELNVNALLLGDSALYLCASSSGGLGGEQYFGPGTRLTVT.